The T cell receptor beta chain described here comes from a study of cytomegalovirus exposure and HLA in healthy donors. Study observations and caveats: There were several of the most significant clusters that appeared linked to common viral pathogens in a later analysis. Later on, analysis showed that most CMV-associated TCR beta chains appeared to be HLA-restricted.

The PCR employed 60 Vbeta primers together with 13 Jbeta primers. TCRdb's table, derived via immunoSEQ multiplex PCR, lists solely in-frame clones and lacks some. The profile shows roughly 100,000 clones, approximately 69% of them singletons. In the case of this clone: Antigen: not known.

The clonotype comes from a man aged 25 to 45 in good health and CMV-seronegative. Input material: PBMCs.

CDR3 DNA: TGTGCCATCAGTGAGGTCATCTACGAGCAGTACTTC. Protein product: CAISEVIYEQYF. This chain connects TRBV10-3 to TRBJ2-7; no reliable D call. Trimming removed 2 bases from V and 3 bases from J, with 5 bases in between. Germline values: CDR1 ENHRY, CDR2 SYGVKD. The CDR3 has 12 amino acids.